Sequencing of this TCR beta chain was carried out in a study of lymphopenia after photon versus proton radiotherapy. The assay was immunoSEQ multiplex PCR, and TCRdb's table has in-frame clones only and misses some. Of approximately 65,000 clones in the sample, roughly 93% were seen once. The CDR3 runs 14 residues. Trimming cost V 6 bases and J 5 bases, with 13 bases left between them. Per germline, CDR1 MNHEY and CDR2 SVGAGI. This clonotype was obtained from a woman between 65 and 79 years old with pancreatic cancer. The chain is built from TRBV6-5 and TRBJ2-2, with D uncertain. Specimen: peripheral blood, collected from a patient treated with photon-based radiotherapy. Here the CDR3 reads CASSVMDGTGELFF. In DNA form, the CDR3 reads TGTGCCAGCAGCGTAATGGATGGGACCGGGGAGCTGTTTTTT.